The rows below give T cell receptor beta chains drawn from one sample of a study of shared clonotypes between healthy human individuals. Libraries were prepared by immunoSEQ multiplex PCR; TCRdb keeps only in-frame clonotypes and omits some of them. In the table there are millions of clones, about 95% of which are singletons. Material for sequencing was naive CD8+ T cells sorted from blood. The receptors here all came from a man aged 18-30 years in good health. The CDR3 runs from the conserved cysteine through the conserved F or W. Fields, in order: clone size, V gene, D gene, CDR3 length, J gene, CDR3 DNA, CDR3 protein. D genes are given only for firm matches. Clone size, where shown, is once, few, many, or a class for clones that have expanded.

clone_size: .
v_call: TRBV30
d_call: TRBD2
cdr3_length: 15
j_call: TRBJ2-7
cdr3_nt: TGTGCCTGGAGTGTAGGGACTAGCGGGACCTACGAGCAGTACTTC
cdr3_aa: CAWSVGTSGTYEQYF

clone_size: .
v_call: TRBV6-5
d_call: TRBD1
cdr3_length: 14
j_call: TRBJ2-2
cdr3_nt: TGTGCCAGCAGTCGGGACAGGACAACCGGGGAGCTGTTTTTT
cdr3_aa: CASSRDRTTGELFF

clone_size: .
v_call: TRBV18
d_call: .
cdr3_length: 13
j_call: TRBJ2-3
cdr3_nt: TGTGCCAGCTCACCTGCTCAGGCAGATACGCAGTATTTT
cdr3_aa: CASSPAQADTQYF

clone_size: .
v_call: TRBV7-9
d_call: .
cdr3_length: 15
j_call: TRBJ2-3
cdr3_nt: TGTGCCAGCGGCCCGTTGGGCACAAGCACAGATACGCAGTATTTT
cdr3_aa: CASGPLGTSTDTQYF

clone_size: .
v_call: TRBV28
d_call: .
cdr3_length: 13
j_call: TRBJ2-1
cdr3_nt: TGTGCCAGCAGTTCGGACGGGTACAATGAGCAGTTCTTC
cdr3_aa: CASSSDGYNEQFF

clone_size: once
v_call: TRBV6-5
d_call: .
cdr3_length: 14
j_call: TRBJ2-3
cdr3_nt: TGTGCCAGCAGTCCGGGACTCGTCACAGATACGCAGTATTTT
cdr3_aa: CASSPGLVTDTQYF

clone_size: .
v_call: TRBV14
d_call: TRBD1
cdr3_length: 17
j_call: TRBJ1-1
cdr3_nt: TGTGCCAGCGCTAGGATCGATTGGACAGGGGATAGCGCTGAAGCTTTCTTT
cdr3_aa: CASARIDWTGDSAEAFF

clone_size: .
v_call: TRBV30
d_call: .
cdr3_length: 13
j_call: TRBJ2-1
cdr3_nt: TGTGCCTGGAACCTCATAACCTACAATGAGCAGTTCTTC
cdr3_aa: CAWNLITYNEQFF

clone_size: many
v_call: TRBV30
d_call: .
cdr3_length: 13
j_call: TRBJ1-4
cdr3_nt: TGTGCCTGCCAAGGGCGGGGTAATGAAAAACTGTTTTTT
cdr3_aa: CACQGRGNEKLFF

clone_size: .
v_call: TRBV9
d_call: .
cdr3_length: 16
j_call: TRBJ1-3
cdr3_nt: TGTGCCAGCAGCGTGATGGACGGGGGGCCTGGAAACACCATATATTTT
cdr3_aa: CASSVMDGGPGNTIYF

clone_size: .
v_call: TRBV7-9
d_call: TRBD2
cdr3_length: 17
j_call: TRBJ2-3
cdr3_nt: TGTGCCAGCAGCACTAGCGGGAGGGCCGGGTCCACAGATACGCAGTATTTT
cdr3_aa: CASSTSGRAGSTDTQYF

clone_size: once
v_call: TRBV27
d_call: .
cdr3_length: 14
j_call: TRBJ1-5
cdr3_nt: TGTGCCAGCAGTTCGCTCGGAAGCAATCAGCCCCAGCATTTT
cdr3_aa: CASSSLGSNQPQHF

clone_size: .
v_call: TRBV7-2
d_call: .
cdr3_length: 14
j_call: TRBJ2-2
cdr3_nt: TGTGCCAGCAGCTTAGGTCCCTTAGTCGGGGAGCTGTTTTTT
cdr3_aa: CASSLGPLVGELFF

clone_size: .
v_call: TRBV29-1
d_call: TRBD2
cdr3_length: 16
j_call: TRBJ2-7
cdr3_nt: TGCAGCGTTGAGGGGCCGACTAGCGGGGCCTCCTACGAGCAGTACTTC
cdr3_aa: CSVEGPTSGASYEQYF

clone_size: .
v_call: TRBV7-2
d_call: .
cdr3_length: 19
j_call: TRBJ2-1
cdr3_nt: TGTGCCAGCAGCTTAGGGCAAGGCGGCGGGCCCACCGGATACAATGAGCAGTTCTTC
cdr3_aa: CASSLGQGGGPTGYNEQFF

clone_size: .
v_call: TRBV7-9
d_call: .
cdr3_length: 13
j_call: TRBJ2-7
cdr3_nt: TGTGCCAGCAGCCCCCCTACCAGTGGCGAGCAGTACTTC
cdr3_aa: CASSPPTSGEQYF

clone_size: .
v_call: TRBV4-1
d_call: .
cdr3_length: 15
j_call: TRBJ2-3
cdr3_nt: TGCGCCAGCAGCCAAGGTCAGGACGGGGTAGATACGCAGTATTTT
cdr3_aa: CASSQGQDGVDTQYF

clone_size: .
v_call: TRBV6-1
d_call: .
cdr3_length: 13
j_call: TRBJ2-7
cdr3_nt: TGTGCCAGCAGTGAACGAGTCACCTACGAGCAGTACTTC
cdr3_aa: CASSERVTYEQYF

clone_size: .
v_call: TRBV7-9
d_call: TRBD2
cdr3_length: 15
j_call: TRBJ2-3
cdr3_nt: TGTGCCAGCAGCTTAATCGCGGGAGGCACAGATACGCAGTATTTT
cdr3_aa: CASSLIAGGTDTQYF

clone_size: .
v_call: TRBV6-1
d_call: TRBD2
cdr3_length: 13
j_call: TRBJ2-1
cdr3_nt: TGTGCCAGCAGTGAGGGACTATACAATGAGCAGTTCTTC
cdr3_aa: CASSEGLYNEQFF

clone_size: .
v_call: TRBV27
d_call: .
cdr3_length: 15
j_call: TRBJ1-1
cdr3_nt: TGTGCCAGCAGTGCCCCCCTCACAGAGAACACTGAAGCTTTCTTT
cdr3_aa: CASSAPLTENTEAFF

clone_size: .
v_call: TRBV7-9
d_call: .
cdr3_length: 16
j_call: TRBJ2-3
cdr3_nt: TGTGCCAGCAGCTTCACCCGGGGATCCGGGACAGATACGCAGTATTTT
cdr3_aa: CASSFTRGSGTDTQYF

clone_size: .
v_call: TRBV7-2
d_call: TRBD1
cdr3_length: 15
j_call: TRBJ2-7
cdr3_nt: TGTGCCAGCAGCCCACAACAGGGGGCGGAAAACGAGCAGTACTTC
cdr3_aa: CASSPQQGAENEQYF

clone_size: .
v_call: TRBV5-6
d_call: .
cdr3_length: 12
j_call: TRBJ2-3
cdr3_nt: TGTGCCAGCAGCTTGGTACTAGATACGCAGTATTTT
cdr3_aa: CASSLVLDTQYF